These T cell receptor beta chains were read from a single sample in a study of blood T cell repertoires in COVID-19. The table came from immunoSEQ multiplex PCR; TCRdb's copy has only in-frame clones and leaves some out. Of some 200,000 clones in the sample, almost 80% were seen once. What was sequenced was PBMCs or T cells enriched from blood (not recorded which). These receptors all come from a woman in her fifties or sixties who had recovered from COVID-19. CDR3s include the opening cysteine and the closing phenylalanine or tryptophan.

15,TRBV7-2,CASSFSPPSGYEQYF
13,TRBV28,CASRYRNTGELFF
13,TRBV19,CASNTGVQETQYF
14,TRBV29-1,CSVVPQGLNYEQYF
17,TRBV19,CASSTGTSGRADNEQFF
15,TRBV24-1,CATSGRTGGTGELFF
13,TRBV4-1,CASWRAEDEKLFF
15,TRBV5-1,CASGEGTVLFTEAFF
13,TRBV11-2,CASSLDSSGRGIF
16,TRBV4-3,CASSQEGGLTNTEAFF
13,TRBV2,CASTRDSNQPQHF
17,TRBV9,CASSVGGLAGGPDTQYF
14,TRBV7-3,CASSSGTSGDTQYF
15,TRBV7-9,CASSRTGGNEYGYTF
13,TRBV27,CASSLSGVTEAFF
15,TRBV3-1/TRBV3-2,CASSRVRRFDSPLHF
15,TRBV27,CASSPGLAGRYEQFF
15,TRBV28,CASSSQMGQASRLGF
14,TRBV3-1/TRBV3-2,CASSQEAGLTQIYF
14,TRBV5-1,CASSSQGYQETQYF
10,TRBV30,CAWRSGKLFF
14,TRBV7-9,CASSTGVENTEAFF
14,TRBV25-1,CASRTGESPYEQYF
14,TRBV7-8,CASSLGGHRGEQYF
15,TRBV7-2,CASSTLAGGVYEQFF
14,TRBV11-2,CASSRGPGSYEQYF
15,TRBV2,CASSARGLTNEKLFF
15,TRBV6-5,CASSLRSGGRDTQYF
13,TRBV2,CASSEMDRGYYTF
15,TRBV18,CASSPRGAQNTEAFF
16,TRBV11-1,CASRSHGTSGRREQFF
12,TRBV19,CASSTGSYEQYF
14,TRBV10-3,CAIRRGGSTDTQYF
14,TRBV2,CASSPGGSNEKLFF
15,TRBV10-2,CASSAVAGGTGELFF
12,TRBV3-1/TRBV3-2,CASSQPGSGYTF
14,TRBV5-1,CASSLAEDGYGYTF
13,TRBV28,CASSGERGETQYF
14,TRBV5-1,CASSLLYPYNEQFF
15,TRBV18,CASSPSGLDNSPLHF
11,TRBV20-1,CSAREAGQGDF
15,TRBV28,CASSFRLTSGNTIYF
14,TRBV3-1/TRBV3-2,CASSQGGRGGEQYF
14,TRBV6-2/TRBV6-3,CASSYLLAGGEQYF
15,TRBV19,CASSIQGPRTDTQYF
15,TRBV25-1,CASSRPGVGSLEQYF
16,TRBV7-6,CASSLAPDSSTGELFF
14,TRBV5-4,CASSTQGASYEQYF
14,TRBV11-2,CASSVQLDTGELFF
15,TRBV5-1,CASSQLGQGASGYTF
12,TRBV5-1,CASSFRGDEQYF
17,TRBV6-4,CAGVGLAGGRNTGELFF
16,TRBV11-1,CASSPAGSRWSDEQFF